The 9 T cell receptor beta chains below come from one sample, sequenced in a study of blood T cell repertoires in COVID-19. The repertoire was sequenced with immunoSEQ multiplex PCR; TCRdb's copy has only in-frame clones and lacks some. There are some 520,000 clones in the sample; approximately 89% occur only once, and about 1% lies in the top ten. Sequences were obtained from peripheral blood. The receptors shown here come from a man between 18 and 35 years old with COVID-19, enrolled during active disease.

This clone has a handful of counts. V gene TRBV4-1 combines with J gene TRBJ1-5; D gene ambiguous. V lost 4 bases, J lost 7 bases, and 20 bases lay in between. This CDR3 spans 16 amino acids. Germline V gives CDR1 MGHRA, CDR2 YSYEKL. CDR3 in amino acids: CASSPLLQGEYQPQHF. For the CDR3, the DNA is TGCGCCAGCAGCCCGCTCCTTCAAGGAGAGTACCAGCCCCAGCATTTT.

V usage is TRBV7-6 and J usage is TRBJ2-3; 10 bases match TRBD2. V was pared by 1 base and J by 2 bases, with 9 bases of the junction left unmatched. The CDR3 has 18 amino acids. Germline assignment: CDR1 SGHVS and CDR2 FNYEAQ. CDR3 nucleotide sequence: TGTGCCAGCAGCTTAGATCTCGTAGCGGGGGGCATCACAGATACGCAGTATTTT. This translates into CASSLDLVAGGITDTQYF.

The genes are TRBV12-3 or TRBV12-4 and TRBJ1-1, with D possibly matching TRBD1 (5 bases). The CDR3 contains 13 residues. Trimming pared 6 bases from V and 4 bases from J, leaving 12 bases between. The CDR3 loop is CASRETVFTEAFF. The CDR3 nucleotides read TGTGCCAGCAGAGAGACAGTCTTCACTGAAGCTTTCTTT.

The chain joins TRBV2 to TRBJ1-6, with 7 bases matching TRBD1. In germline, CDR1 is SNHLY, CDR2 FYNNEI. The CDR3 is 15 residues long. With 6 bases clipped from V and 7 bases from J, the junction kept 9 bases outside the gene matches. This chain's CDR3 is CASRTTGFDNSPLHF. The CDR3 DNA is TGTGCCAGCAGGACGACAGGGTTCGACAATTCACCCCTCCACTTT.

This clone has only one observation. This rearrangement joins TRBV7-9 to TRBJ1-4; D unclear. This CDR3 comprises 14 residues. V lost 2 bases and J lost 17, with 21 bases in between. Germline CDR1 is SEHNR and CDR2 is FQNEAQ (reference sequence). The CDR3 loop is CASSLTGDSSITFF. In nucleotides, the CDR3 is TGTGCCAGCAGCTTAACGGGAGACTCAAGTATAACCTTTTTT.

The chain combines TRBV13 with TRBJ1-2, with 10 bases fitting TRBD1. The CDR3 sequence is 16 residues long. With 0 bases clipped from V and 0 bases from J, the junction kept 1 base outside the gene matches. Germline CDR1 PRHDT, CDR2 FYEKMQ (reference sequence). The chain's CDR3 is CASSLGGQGANYGYTF. The CDR3, as DNA: TGTGCCAGCAGCTTAGGCGGACAGGGGGCTAACTATGGCTACACCTTC.

V usage is TRBV29-1 and J usage is TRBJ2-3; the match to TRBD2 covers 11 bases. Germline-derived CDR1 and CDR2 are SQVTM and ANQGSEA. This CDR3 comprises 16 residues. The trim removed 4 bases at V and 4 bases at J, leaving 10 bases unmatched. The CDR3 region is CSVGTSGSGIADTQYF. Written as DNA, the CDR3 is TGCAGCGTTGGTACTAGCGGGAGTGGAATAGCAGATACGCAGTATTTT.

This chain connects TRBV29-1 to TRBJ2-7; 7 bases line up with TRBD2. The length of the CDR3 is 12 residues. V shed 7 bases, J shed 0 bases, and the junction held 3 bases outside the gene matches. CDR1 SQVTM and CDR2 ANQGSEA come from the germline V gene. CDR3 amino acids: CSASGSSYEQYF. The DNA of the CDR3 is TGCAGCGCTAGCGGAAGCTCCTACGAGCAGTACTTC.

The rearrangement links TRBV5-1 to TRBJ2-3; D is undetermined. This CDR3 contains 13 residues. Germline CDR1 SGHRS, CDR2 YFSETQ. Trimming left V 1 base short and J 6 bases short, with 9 bases between. Here the CDR3 DNA reads TGCGCCAGCAGCTTGCTGAGCCGCGATACGCAGTATTTT. Its translation is CASSLLSRDTQYF. The full variable domain, completed using reference TRBV5-1 and TRBJ2-3, is KAGVTQTPRYLIKTRGQQVTLSCSPISGHRSVSWYQQTPGQGLQFLFEYFSETQRNKGNFPGRFSGRQFSNSRSEMNVSTLELGDSALYLCASSLLSRDTQYFGPGTRLTVL.